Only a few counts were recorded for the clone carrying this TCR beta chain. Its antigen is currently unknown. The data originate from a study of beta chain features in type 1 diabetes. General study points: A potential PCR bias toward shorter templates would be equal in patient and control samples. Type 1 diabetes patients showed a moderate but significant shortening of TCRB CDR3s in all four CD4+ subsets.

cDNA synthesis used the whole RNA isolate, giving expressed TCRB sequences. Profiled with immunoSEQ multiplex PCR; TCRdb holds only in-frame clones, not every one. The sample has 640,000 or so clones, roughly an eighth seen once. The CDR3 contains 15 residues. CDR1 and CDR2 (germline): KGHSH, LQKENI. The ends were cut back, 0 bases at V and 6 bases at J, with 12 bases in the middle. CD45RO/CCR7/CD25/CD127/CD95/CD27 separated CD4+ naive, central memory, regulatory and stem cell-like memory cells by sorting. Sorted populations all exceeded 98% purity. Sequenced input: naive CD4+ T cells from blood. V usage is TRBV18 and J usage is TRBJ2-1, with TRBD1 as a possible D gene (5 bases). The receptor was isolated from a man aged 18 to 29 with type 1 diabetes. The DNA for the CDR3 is TGTGCCAGCTCACCACCGTTCCAGGGTATCAATGAGCAGTTCTTC. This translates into CASSPPFQGINEQFF.